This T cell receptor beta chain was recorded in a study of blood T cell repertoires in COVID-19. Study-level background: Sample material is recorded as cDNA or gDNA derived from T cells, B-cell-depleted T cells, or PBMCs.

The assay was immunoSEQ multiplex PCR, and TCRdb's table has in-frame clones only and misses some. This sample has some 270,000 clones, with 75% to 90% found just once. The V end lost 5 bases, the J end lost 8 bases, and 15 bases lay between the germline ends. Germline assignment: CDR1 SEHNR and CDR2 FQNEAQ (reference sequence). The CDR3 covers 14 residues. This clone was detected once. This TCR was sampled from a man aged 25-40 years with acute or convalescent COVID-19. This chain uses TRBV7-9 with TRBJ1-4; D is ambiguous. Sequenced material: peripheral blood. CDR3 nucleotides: TGTGCCAGCAGCCCCGAGAGGGCCCACGAAAAACTGTTTTTT. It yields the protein CASSPERAHEKLFF.